The T cell receptor beta chain described here comes from a study of T cell responses to AZD1222 COVID-19 vaccine. Study results and limitations: Two AZD1222 administrations were followed by greater Spike-specific TCR breadth and depth. The reported proportion of spike-specific TCRs targeting unmutated variant regions was nearly half. A mostly white British donor set with more females was recruited, and clonal diversity was possibly underestimated. Scientists sampled the repertoires only once the peak T cell response had passed.

Using immunoSEQ multiplex PCR, the repertoire was profiled, and TCRdb retains in-frame clones only, with some absent. The sample includes some 120,000 clones, 70% to 90% seen only once; the top ten take under 4.5%. There are 18 residues in the CDR3. The trim removed 5 bases at V and 0 bases at J, leaving 6 bases unmatched. The germline V gene encodes CDR1 LNHDA and CDR2 SQIVND (reference sequence). This clone was seen more than once but under ten times. Its antigen is currently unknown. This receptor was obtained from an adult in good health. This rearrangement joins TRBV19 to TRBJ2-3; 15 bases map to TRBD2. The sequenced sample was peripheral blood, obtained on day 0 of MenACWY control vaccination. CDR3 DNA: TGTGCCAGTAGTGGGACTAGCGGGGGGACTCCTAGCACAGATACGCAGTATTTT. This codes for CASSGTSGGTPSTDTQYF.